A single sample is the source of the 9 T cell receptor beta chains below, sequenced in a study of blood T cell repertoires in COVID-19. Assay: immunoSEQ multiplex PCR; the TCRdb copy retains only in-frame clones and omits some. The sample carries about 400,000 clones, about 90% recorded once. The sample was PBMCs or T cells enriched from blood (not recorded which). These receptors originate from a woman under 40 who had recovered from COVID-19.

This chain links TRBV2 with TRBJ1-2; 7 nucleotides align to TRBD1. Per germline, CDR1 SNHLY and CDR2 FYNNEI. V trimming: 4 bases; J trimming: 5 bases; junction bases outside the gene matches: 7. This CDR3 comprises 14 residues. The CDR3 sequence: CASSGQGVIYGYTF. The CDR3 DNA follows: TGTGCCAGCAGTGGGCAGGGGGTGATATATGGCTACACCTTC.

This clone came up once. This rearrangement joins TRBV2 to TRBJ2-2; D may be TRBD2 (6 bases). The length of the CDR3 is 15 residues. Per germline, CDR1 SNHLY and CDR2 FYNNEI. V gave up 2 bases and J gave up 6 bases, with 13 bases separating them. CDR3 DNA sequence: TGTGCCAGCAGTGAAATGGGAGCGGGTGCCGGGGAGCTGTTTTTT. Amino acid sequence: CASSEMGAGAGELFF.

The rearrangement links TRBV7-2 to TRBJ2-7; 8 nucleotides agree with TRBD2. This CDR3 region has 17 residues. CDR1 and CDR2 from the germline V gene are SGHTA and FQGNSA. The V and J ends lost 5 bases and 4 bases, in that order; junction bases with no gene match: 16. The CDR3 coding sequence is TGTGCCAGCAGCCACACTCATAGCGGGATCCTTCCATACGAGCAGTACTTC. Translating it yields CASSHTHSGILPYEQYF.

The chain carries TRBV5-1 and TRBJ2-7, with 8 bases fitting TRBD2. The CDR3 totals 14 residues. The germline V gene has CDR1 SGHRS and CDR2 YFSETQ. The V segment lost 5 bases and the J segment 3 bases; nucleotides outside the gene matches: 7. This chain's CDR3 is CASSKAGEGYEQYF. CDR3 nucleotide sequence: TGCGCCAGCAGTAAAGCGGGAGAGGGCTACGAGCAGTACTTC.

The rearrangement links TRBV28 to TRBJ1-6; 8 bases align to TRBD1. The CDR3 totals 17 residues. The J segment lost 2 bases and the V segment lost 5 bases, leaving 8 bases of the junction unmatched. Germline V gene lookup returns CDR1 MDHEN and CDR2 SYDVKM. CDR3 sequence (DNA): TGTGCCAGCAGTCTGTCGACAGGGGCGCCCTATAATTCACCCCTCCACTTT. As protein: CASSLSTGAPYNSPLHF.

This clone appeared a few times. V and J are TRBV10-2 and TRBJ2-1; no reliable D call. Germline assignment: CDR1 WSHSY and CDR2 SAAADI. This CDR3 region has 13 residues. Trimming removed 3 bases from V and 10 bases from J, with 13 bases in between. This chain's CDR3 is CASSENPGFEQFF. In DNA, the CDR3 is TGCGCCAGCAGTGAAAACCCCGGGTTCGAGCAGTTCTTC.

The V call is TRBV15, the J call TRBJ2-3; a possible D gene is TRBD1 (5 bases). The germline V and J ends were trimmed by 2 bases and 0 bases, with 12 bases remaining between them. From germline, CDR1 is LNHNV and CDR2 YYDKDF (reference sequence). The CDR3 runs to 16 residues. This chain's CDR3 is CATSRPGHLSTDTQYF. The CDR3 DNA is TGTGCCACCAGCAGACCCGGACATCTAAGCACAGATACGCAGTATTTT.

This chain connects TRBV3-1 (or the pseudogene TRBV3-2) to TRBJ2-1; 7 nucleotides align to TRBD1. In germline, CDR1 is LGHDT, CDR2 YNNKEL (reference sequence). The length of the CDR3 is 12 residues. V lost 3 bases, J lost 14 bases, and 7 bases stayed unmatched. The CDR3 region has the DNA TGTGCCAGCAGCCAGGGGAACAGGGGAGAGTTCTTC. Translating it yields CASSQGNRGEFF.

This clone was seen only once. The CDR3 protein is CASSTSGLAGLYNEQFF. The CDR3, as DNA: TGTGCCAGCAGCACCTCGGGACTAGCGGGACTCTACAATGAGCAGTTCTTC. V gene TRBV27 combines with J gene TRBJ2-1, with 13 positions matching TRBD2. This CDR3 comprises 17 residues. V gave up 6 bases and J gave up 3 bases; unmatched junction bases: 8. Germline-derived CDR1 and CDR2 are MNHEY and SMNVEV (reference sequence).